Detailed here is one T cell receptor (beta chain). What it binds is unknown. TCRdb keeps only in-frame clones here, not all; method: immunoSEQ multiplex PCR. The table lists under 20,000 clones, 65% to 90% of them singletons. The sample originates from a study of OX40 agonist ivuxolimab in advanced cancers. Blood got drawn at baseline, again on cycle 4 day 1, and then on cycle 7 day 1. Findings of the study overall: Low normalized T-cell clonal expansion also characterized some of the nonresponders.

Here the sequenced sample was CD4+ or CD8+ T cells sorted from blood, taken in a trial of the OX40 agonist ivuxolimab. The source of this sequence is an adult with an advanced solid tumor such as melanoma, head and neck, liver or kidney cancer.

Written as DNA, the CDR3 is TGTGCCAGCAGCTATGAGTCAAATAGCAATCAGCCCCAGCATTTT. Its translation is CASSYESNSNQPQHF. This sequence joins TRBV7-3 and TRBJ1-5; D not resolved. Trimming stripped 4 bases from V and 0 bases from J, with 10 bases between. Per the germline V gene, CDR1 is SGHTA and CDR2 is FQGTGA. CDR3 length equals 15 residues.